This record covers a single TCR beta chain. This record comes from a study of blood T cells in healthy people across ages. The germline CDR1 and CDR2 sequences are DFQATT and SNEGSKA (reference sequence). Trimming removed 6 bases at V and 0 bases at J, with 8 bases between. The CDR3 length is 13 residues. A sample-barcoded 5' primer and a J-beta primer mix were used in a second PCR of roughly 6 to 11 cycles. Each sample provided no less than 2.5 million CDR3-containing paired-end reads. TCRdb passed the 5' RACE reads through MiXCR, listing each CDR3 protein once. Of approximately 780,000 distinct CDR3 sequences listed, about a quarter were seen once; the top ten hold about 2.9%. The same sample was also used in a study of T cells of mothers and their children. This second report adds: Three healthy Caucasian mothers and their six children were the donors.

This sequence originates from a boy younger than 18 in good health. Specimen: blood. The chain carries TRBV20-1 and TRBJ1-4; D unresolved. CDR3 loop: CSAINSTNEKLFF. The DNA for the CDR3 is TGCAGTGCGATAAACTCAACTAATGAAAAACTGTTTTTT.